These 26 T cell receptor beta chains were all obtained from the same sample, sequenced in a study of blood T cell repertoires in COVID-19. Libraries were prepared by immunoSEQ multiplex PCR; TCRdb keeps only in-frame clonotypes and omits some of them. The table lists under 300,000 clones, more than 75% of them singletons, with roughly 16% in the top ten. Specimen: PBMCs or T cells enriched from blood (not recorded which). The receptors come from a man between 18 and 29 years old who had recovered from COVID-19.

The J gene is TRBJ1-1, the V gene TRBV11-2; D might be TRBD1 (5 bases). Trimming shortened V by 3 bases and J by 2 bases, and 10 bases separated the two germline ends. The CDR3 runs to 14 residues. Germline values: CDR1 SGHAT, CDR2 FQNNGV. The CDR3 spells CASSFGRTNTEAFF. The DNA of the CDR3 is TGTGCCAGCAGCTTCGGACGGACAAACACTGAAGCTTTCTTT.

The chain uses TRBV27 and TRBJ1-4; weak D call: TRBD1 (5 bases). Germline assignment: CDR1 MNHEY and CDR2 SMNVEV (reference sequence). CDR3 length equals 14 residues. V was trimmed by 6 bases and J by 0 bases, leaving 8 bases between them. This chain's CDR3 is CASSGGATNEKLFF. The CDR3 nucleotides are TGTGCCAGCAGCGGGGGAGCAACTAATGAAAAACTGTTTTTT.

CDR3 protein: CASSLGPTGGNYEQYF. The CDR3, as DNA: TGCGCCAGCAGCTTGGGACCGACAGGGGGCAACTACGAGCAGTACTTC. The chain employs TRBV5-1 and TRBJ2-7; 10 positions agree with TRBD1. Looked up from germline, CDR1 is SGHRS and CDR2 is YFSETQ. Trimming removed 0 bases from V and 3 bases from J; junction bases left unmatched: 6. The CDR3 length is 16 residues.

Concerning this clone itself: The sample contains more than one DNA sequence encoding this CDR3. The gene calls are TRBV7-9 and TRBJ2-1; 8 bases agree with TRBD1. CDR3 length: 13 amino acids. CDR1 is SEHNR, CDR2 FQNEAQ, per germline (reference sequence). V trimming: 6 bases; J trimming: 6 bases; junction bases outside the gene matches: 4. The CDR3 nucleotides read TGTGCCAGCAGTCCTACAGGGGGCAATGAGCAGTTCTTC. Translating it yields CASSPTGGNEQFF.

This clone was counted a few times. The chain combines TRBV14 with TRBJ1-6; tentatively, D is TRBD1 (6 bases). There are 13 residues in the CDR3. The ends were cut back, 4 bases at V and 11 bases at J, with 12 bases in the middle. Germline assignment: CDR1 SGHDN and CDR2 FVKESK. In nucleotides, the CDR3 is TGTGCCAGCAGCCCGACAGGTCGGGCACCCCTCCACTTT. Amino acid sequence: CASSPTGRAPLHF.

The CDR3 nucleotides are TGTGCCAGCAGTTTATTGACTGCCCGTCAAGAGACCCAGTACTTC. Amino acids: CASSLLTARQETQYF. The chain uses TRBV28 and TRBJ2-5; D is uncertain. This CDR3 spans 15 amino acids. CDR1 is MDHEN and CDR2 is SYDVKM in the germline V gene. The V and J ends lost 1 base and 2 bases respectively, with 11 bases between them.

This chain uses TRBV18 with TRBJ2-1; perhaps TRBD2 as D (5 bases). Trimming removed 0 bases at V and 7 bases at J, with 7 bases between. The germline V gene has CDR1 KGHSH and CDR2 LQKENI. The CDR3 runs 13 residues. CDR3 in amino acids: CASSPPSENEQFF. Written as DNA, the CDR3 is TGTGCCAGCTCACCACCTAGCGAAAATGAGCAGTTCTTC.

V usage is TRBV7-2 and J usage is TRBJ1-1; D remains ambiguous. V lost 5 bases to trimming and J lost 1 base, with 17 bases between them. Germline assignment: CDR1 SGHTA and CDR2 FQGNSA. This CDR3 contains 16 residues. CDR3 sequence (DNA): TGTGCCAGCAGCCTCGGTCGGGTACTTCGGAACACTGAAGCTTTCTTT. The encoded protein is CASSLGRVLRNTEAFF.

This clone was counted a single time. J is TRBJ2-2 and V is TRBV7-2, with a tentative D call TRBD1 (5 bases). Germline loops: CDR1 SGHTA, CDR2 FQGNSA. The CDR3 runs to 13 residues. The V and J ends lost 5 bases and 5 bases respectively, with 9 bases between them. The CDR3 sequence: CASSPQGTGELFF. The DNA of the CDR3 is TGTGCCAGCAGCCCGCAGGGTACCGGGGAGCTGTTTTTT.

The chain recombines TRBV28 with TRBJ2-7; D ambiguous. The germline V gene encodes CDR1 MDHEN and CDR2 SYDVKM. CDR3 length: 12 residues. V gave up 6 bases and J gave up 9 bases, with 15 bases separating them. CDR3 DNA sequence: TGTGCCAGCAGCCTGACTTCTACCGGGCAGTACTTC. As protein: CASSLTSTGQYF. Looking up the rest from reference TRBV28 and TRBJ2-7 gives the full variable domain: DVKVTQSSRYLVKRTGEKVFLECVQDMDHENMFWYRQDPGLGLRLIYFSYDVKMKEKGDIPEGYSVSREKKERFSLILESASTNQTSMYLCASSLTSTGQYFGPGTRLTVT.

This clone was seen just once. The rearrangement joins TRBV10-2 to TRBJ1-2; a possible D gene is TRBD1 (6 bases). Trimming removed 3 bases at V and 6 bases at J, with 11 bases between. Germline CDR1 and CDR2: WSHSY and SAAADI. There are 13 residues in the CDR3. CDR3 loop: CASSDLDSNGYTF. For the CDR3, the DNA is TGCGCCAGCAGTGACTTGGACAGCAATGGCTACACCTTC.

This sequence joins TRBV19 and TRBJ2-1; the D gene is possibly TRBD2 (6 bases). V was trimmed by 3 bases and J by 0 bases, leaving 15 bases between them. The length of the CDR3 is 17 residues. The V gene's germline CDR1 is LNHDA and CDR2 SQIVND (reference sequence). The DNA for the CDR3 is TGTGCCAGTAGTATTTCGCCTAGCGCGGGCTCCTACAATGAGCAGTTCTTC. Translation: CASSISPSAGSYNEQFF.

This clone was found once. The chain uses TRBV19 and TRBJ2-7; tentative D call: TRBD2 (6 bases). Germline CDR1 and CDR2: LNHDA and SQIVND (reference sequence). V was pared by 5 bases and J by 2 bases, with 13 bases between. The CDR3 has 14 residues. The CDR3 DNA is TGTGCCAGTAGTGAGGGACTTAAAACCTACGAGCAGTACTTC. This translates into CASSEGLKTYEQYF.

The rearrangement links TRBV4-1 to TRBJ1-1; 7 bases are a match to TRBD1. CDR3 length: 16 amino acids. Germline trimming cut 1 base from V and 6 bases from J; bases unmatched to any gene: 11. The V gene's germline CDR1 is MGHRA and CDR2 YSYEKL. The CDR3 loop reads CASSQGQGYLLSEAFF. For the CDR3, the DNA is TGCGCCAGCAGCCAAGGACAGGGTTATCTCCTCTCTGAAGCTTTCTTT.

This clone was picked up one time. This chain uses TRBV5-1 with TRBJ1-1, with TRBD1 as a possible D gene (6 bases). Germline assignment: CDR1 SGHRS and CDR2 YFSETQ. This CDR3 spans 14 amino acids. With 2 bases removed from V and 2 bases from J, the gap between germline ends came to 10 bases. Written as DNA, the CDR3 is TGCGCCAGCAGCTTCGCAGGGGATAACACTGAAGCTTTCTTT. Translated: CASSFAGDNTEAFF.

This chain connects TRBV4-1 to TRBJ1-6, with D hard to call. The CDR3 totals 13 residues. Trimming removed 5 bases from V and 5 bases from J, with 7 bases in between. Germline assignment: CDR1 MGHRA and CDR2 YSYEKL. The CDR3 region is CASSITDNSPLHF. The CDR3 DNA sequence: TGCGCCAGCAGCATCACAGATAATTCACCCCTCCACTTT.

The chain combines TRBV3-1 (or the pseudogene TRBV3-2) with TRBJ2-7, with D possibly matching TRBD1 (5 bases). The CDR3 totals 13 residues. Germline loops: CDR1 LGHDT, CDR2 YNNKEL (reference sequence). Trimming left V 5 bases short and J 3 bases short, with 11 bases between. CDR3 coding DNA: TGTGCCAGCAGCTTAGAAAGGGGCTACGAGCAGTACTTC. Translated: CASSLERGYEQYF.

The gene calls are TRBV19 and TRBJ2-1; D is uncertain. The V end was cut by 1 base, the J end by 1 base, with 5 bases between. CDR1 LNHDA and CDR2 SQIVND come from the germline V gene (reference sequence). The CDR3 runs 14 residues. The CDR3 loop reads CASSIVGSYNEQFF. In DNA, the CDR3 is TGTGCCAGTAGTATAGTCGGGTCCTACAATGAGCAGTTCTTC.

The rearrangement joins TRBV5-6 to TRBJ2-3; perhaps TRBD2 as D (5 bases). The CDR3 runs 16 residues. Germline CDR1 and CDR2: SGHDT and YYEEEE. V lost 0 bases to trimming and J lost 0 bases, with 11 bases between them. CDR3 DNA: TGTGCCAGCAGCTTGGAGTCGGGGTATAGCACAGATACGCAGTATTTT. Translated, it gives CASSLESGYSTDTQYF.

The chain joins TRBV14 to TRBJ2-2, with TRBD1 matching over 7 bases. V lost 5 bases to trimming and J lost 3 bases; unmatched junction nucleotides: 9. This CDR3 is 16 amino acids long. The germline gives CDR1 SGHDN, CDR2 FVKESK. The DNA for the CDR3 is TGTGCCAGCAGCTCGCGAACGGGACAGTACACCGGGGAGCTGTTTTTT. Protein sequence: CASSSRTGQYTGELFF.

This chain links TRBV9 with TRBJ2-3; the match to TRBD1 covers 7 bases. Germline CDR1 reads SGDLS; CDR2 reads YYNGEE. This CDR3 has 16 amino acids. Trimming at V came to 3 bases and at J to 3 bases, leaving 10 bases not matched to a gene. CDR3 loop: CASSDTGTDLTDTQYF. The CDR3 DNA follows: TGTGCCAGCAGCGATACCGGGACAGATTTGACAGATACGCAGTATTTT.

This sequence joins TRBV14 and TRBJ1-2; no clear D gene. V lost 1 base and J lost 2, with 8 bases in between. The V gene's germline CDR1 is SGHDN and CDR2 FVKESK. The CDR3 consists of 14 residues. CDR3 protein: CASSQVAENYGYTF. DNA of the CDR3: TGTGCCAGCAGCCAAGTAGCGGAAAACTATGGCTACACCTTC.

This clone has just a few counts. Other DNA sequences in the sample encode the same CDR3. The J gene is TRBJ2-2, the V gene TRBV30, with a weak D call TRBD1 (6 bases). The CDR3 consists of 14 residues. V dropped 0 bases and J dropped 4 bases, with 9 bases sitting between them. Germline V lookup: CDR1 GTSNPN, CDR2 SVGIG (reference sequence). The CDR3 coding sequence is TGTGCCTGGAGTGTTACAGGGAGCACCGGGGAGCTGTTTTTT. Translation gives CAWSVTGSTGELFF.

The gene calls are TRBV18 and TRBJ2-7; a possible D gene is TRBD1 (6 bases). From germline, CDR1 is KGHSH and CDR2 LQKENI. V was shortened by 5 bases and J by 4 bases, with 15 bases between the two germline ends. The CDR3 totals 14 residues. The CDR3 loop reads CASSGREGGYEQYF. The CDR3 DNA reads TGTGCCAGCTCAGGCCGGGAAGGGGGTTACGAGCAGTACTTC.

The chain has TRBV5-1 and TRBJ1-4; D is perhaps TRBD1 (5 bases). This CDR3 has 14 amino acids. Per germline, CDR1 SGHRS and CDR2 YFSETQ. Between the trimmed V and J ends, which lost 5 bases and 7 bases, there was a span of 15 bases. The DNA for the CDR3 is TGCGCCAGCAGACAGGACCGGCTAATTGAAAAACTGTTTTTT. Translation: CASRQDRLIEKLFF. Supplemented by reference TRBV5-1 and TRBJ1-4, the full variable domain reads KAGVTQTPRYLIKTRGQQVTLSCSPISGHRSVSWYQQTPGQGLQFLFEYFSETQRNKGNFPGRFSGRQFSNSRSEMNVSTLELGDSALYLCASRQDRLIEKLFFGSGTQLSVL.

For the CDR3, the DNA is TGTGCCTGGAGGAGACAGGACGCCTCTTGGACTGAAGCTTTCTTT. It yields the protein CAWRRQDASWTEAFF. This sequence joins TRBV30 and TRBJ1-1; weak D call: TRBD1 (6 bases). In germline, CDR1 is GTSNPN, CDR2 SVGIG (reference sequence). The V gene lost 3 bases and the J gene lost 5 bases, with 19 bases spanning the gap. The CDR3 contains 15 residues.